This T cell receptor beta chain was identified during a study of beta chain features in type 1 diabetes. General study points: Insertions at VDJ junctions were less frequent in type 1 diabetes patients. These patients also deleted more nucleotides at the same junctions.

A sort by CD45RO/CCR7/CD25/CD127/CD95/CD27 yielded CD4+ naive, central memory, regulatory and stem cell-like memory cells. All of the sorted populations showed purity greater than 95%. The investigators reverse transcribed all of the isolated RNA, so they sequenced expressed TCRB transcripts. Sequenced naive, central memory and regulatory T cell samples produced an average of around 3.8 million reads. Using immunoSEQ multiplex PCR, the repertoire was profiled, and TCRdb retains in-frame clones only, with some absent. The table includes 430,000 or so clones, about an eighth detected once. With V trimmed by 0 bases and J by 5 bases, 9 bases remained unmatched. This CDR3 region has 16 residues. Germline CDR1 reads LNHNV; CDR2 reads YYDKDF (reference sequence). Worth noting for this clone: Its specificity is not known.

The material sequenced was naive CD4+ T cells from blood. The V and J genes are TRBV15 and TRBJ2-5, with 7 bases that match TRBD2. The origin of this receptor is a woman aged 18-30 years in good health. CDR3 residues: CATSRDFSGGLETQYF. In DNA form, the CDR3 reads TGTGCCACCAGCAGAGACTTCTCGGGGGGTCTGGAGACCCAGTACTTC.